The 9 T cell receptor beta chains below all came from one sample that was sequenced in a study of T cells after yellow fever vaccination. MiXCR was run by TCRdb on the 5' RACE reads, yielding one entry per CDR3 protein. The sample lists about 150,000 distinct CDR3 sequences; roughly 6.2% were seen once. The specimen comprised CD4+ T cells sorted from PBMCs, sampled on the day of the first yellow fever vaccination. Receptors originate from a man in his late teens or twenties who received the YFV17D yellow fever vaccine.

The genes are TRBV7-9 and TRBJ2-5; no clear D gene. Germline lookup yields CDR1 SEHNR and CDR2 FQNEAQ (reference sequence). Trimming stripped 1 base from V and 0 bases from J, with 12 bases between. The CDR3 covers 16 residues. As DNA, the CDR3 is TGTGCCAGCAGCTTAGGTGTCCCAGACTACCAAGAGACCCAGTACTTC. Amino acids: CASSLGVPDYQETQYF.

The chain recombines TRBV2 with TRBJ2-7; TRBD2 is a possible D gene (6 bases). V gave up 5 bases and J gave up 7 bases, with 12 bases separating them. CDR1 and CDR2 (germline): SNHLY, FYNNEI. The CDR3 is made up of 12 amino acids. Here the CDR3 DNA reads TGTGCCAGCAGTCTGGACGGAGGGGAGCAGTACGTC. Protein: CASSLDGGEQYV.

This chain links TRBV6-1 with TRBJ1-1; 9 bases agree with TRBD1. Unmatched junction bases numbered 15, after V lost 6 bases and J lost 7 bases. Looked up from germline, CDR1 is MNHNS and CDR2 is SASEGT. The CDR3 sequence is 16 residues long. This chain's CDR3 is CASRNLPEDRGGEAFF. As DNA, the CDR3 is TGTGCCAGCAGGAACTTACCGGAGGACAGGGGTGGTGAAGCTTTCTTT.

This clonotype has a handful of counts. The chain employs TRBV6-2 or TRBV6-3 and TRBJ1-5; D gene uncertain. Between the trimmed V and J ends, which lost 2 bases and 2 bases, there was a span of 7 bases. Per germline, CDR1 MNHEY and CDR2 SVGEGT. The CDR3 runs to 14 residues. CDR3 sequence (DNA): TGTGCCAGCAGTTACGGGTGGGGCAATCAGCCCCAGCATTTT. The encoded protein is CASSYGWGNQPQHF.

The CDR3 DNA reads as TGTGCCAGCAGTAGATGGACAGGGGACACTGAAGCTTTCTTT. Its translation: CASSRWTGDTEAFF. V and J are TRBV6-4 and TRBJ1-1; 9 bases are a match to TRBD1. Germline V gene lookup returns CDR1 MRHNA and CDR2 SNTAGT. Losses at the gene ends were 5 bases for V and 3 bases for J; bases not matched to a gene: 4. This CDR3 region has 14 residues.

This clonotype was seen at least ten times. This chain connects TRBV6-5 to TRBJ2-5; the D call may be TRBD1 or TRBD2 (5 bases each). Trimming removed 6 bases at V and 2 bases at J, with 13 bases between. The CDR3 covers 14 residues. From germline, CDR1 is MNHEY and CDR2 SVGAGI. CDR3 nucleotide sequence: TGTGCCAGCAGACTCGACAGACTACAAGAGACCCAGTACTTC. This translates into CASRLDRLQETQYF.

This clonotype was seen ten or more times. The chain carries TRBV10-3 and TRBJ2-2; a weak D match, TRBD1 (6 bases). The CDR3 sequence is 16 residues long. Germline CDR1 ENHRY, CDR2 SYGVKD. V gave up 6 bases and J gave up 2 bases, with 16 bases separating them. This chain's CDR3 is CAISATGPINTGELFF. CDR3 sequence (DNA): TGTGCCATCAGCGCGACAGGCCCCATTAACACCGGGGAGCTGTTTTTT.

This clonotype was recorded a few times. This chain uses TRBV25-1 with TRBJ2-3; D possibly corresponds to TRBD2 (5 bases). This CDR3 contains 14 residues. Germline CDR1 and CDR2: MGHDK and SYGVNS. V was clipped by 6 bases and J by 0 bases, with 10 bases between them. In DNA, the CDR3 is TGTGCCAGCAGGGAGCGGCTAAGCACAGATACGCAGTATTTT. Amino acid sequence: CASRERLSTDTQYF.

Ten or more counts support this clonotype. CDR3 DNA sequence: TGCGCCAGCAGCTTGGATAGCGGGGGAGTACTGGGGCAGTTCTTC. This translates into CASSLDSGGVLGQFF. This chain links TRBV5-1 with TRBJ2-1; TRBD2 agrees at 9 bases. J lost 12 bases, V lost 0 bases, and 10 bases had no gene match. Germline V CDR1 and CDR2: SGHRS, YFSETQ. The CDR3 contains 15 residues.